What follows are 5 T cell receptor beta chains derived from one specimen sequenced in a study of blood T cells in healthy people across ages. A second about 6 to 12 cycle PCR used barcoded and J-beta primers. TCRdb fed the 5' RACE reads into MiXCR, producing one record per CDR3 protein. The profile shows about 640,000 distinct CDR3 sequences, 45% to 65% of them singletons. The sample comprised blood. The receptors were sampled from a man aged 55 to 70 in good health.

This clonotype was seen a few times. A much larger clone lies one base from this, so it may be a read error. The V call is TRBV7-9, the J call TRBJ2-3; possibly TRBD2 for D (5 bases). Trimming stripped 5 bases from V and 4 bases from J, with 13 bases between. Germline assignment: CDR1 SEHNR and CDR2 FQNEAQ (reference sequence). The CDR3 extends over 14 amino acids. The CDR3 is CASSVGRGSDTQYF. The CDR3 region has the DNA TGTGCCAGCAGCGTAGGTCGGGGATCAGATACGCAGTATTTT.

The V and J genes are TRBV2 and TRBJ2-5; possible D gene TRBD2, 5 bases. In germline, CDR1 is SNHLY, CDR2 FYNNEI. The CDR3 spans 14 residues. Between the trimmed V and J ends, which lost 1 base and 4 bases, there was a span of 10 bases. The CDR3 loop reads CASSEGIAPETQYF. The CDR3 nucleotides are TGTGCCAGCAGTGAAGGAATAGCGCCAGAGACCCAGTACTTC.

In this sample, this clonotype turned up many times. V and J are TRBV28 and TRBJ2-7; D call uncertain. Germline CDR1 is MDHEN and CDR2 is SYDVKM. This CDR3 is built from 16 residues. V lost 1 base and J lost 2, with 15 bases in between. The CDR3 nucleotides read TGTGCCAGCAGTTTATCAAGGCCCATTACCCCCTACGAGCAGTACTTC. It translates to CASSLSRPITPYEQYF. The full variable domain, in which reference TRBV28 and TRBJ2-7 provide the parts outside the CDR3, is DVKVTQSSRYLVKRTGEKVFLECVQDMDHENMFWYRQDPGLGLRLIYFSYDVKMKEKGDIPEGYSVSREKKERFSLILESASTNQTSMYLCASSLSRPITPYEQYFGPGTRLTVT.

V is TRBV7-9 and J is TRBJ1-2, with D unclear. Trimming shortened V by 0 bases and J by 6 bases, and 8 bases separated the two germline ends. This CDR3 is 13 amino acids long. Per the germline V gene, CDR1 is SEHNR and CDR2 is FQNEAQ (reference sequence). CDR3 sequence (DNA): TGTGCCAGCAGCTTAGCGGGCAGTCATGGCTACACCTTC. Amino acids: CASSLAGSHGYTF.

The rearrangement joins TRBV6-6 to TRBJ2-1; D unresolved. The CDR3 is made up of 15 amino acids. Between the trimmed V and J ends, which lost 7 bases and 14 bases, there was a span of 27 bases. Germline V gives CDR1 MNHNY, CDR2 SVGAGI (reference sequence). The CDR3 loop is CASTPYPLSDHGEFF. CDR3 nucleotide sequence: TGTGCCAGCACCCCGTACCCACTCAGCGACCATGGGGAGTTCTTC.